This TCR beta chain was recorded in a study of blood T cell repertoires in COVID-19. Trimming left V 5 bases short and J 3 bases short, with 17 bases between. CDR1 is SGHVS, CDR2 FQNEAQ, per germline. The CDR3 is 15 residues long. The assay was immunoSEQ multiplex PCR, and TCRdb's table has in-frame clones only and misses some. Of over 150,000 clones listed, about 87% are singletons. The Seattle patients joined while their infection was active and were tracked longitudinally afterward. The V and J genes are TRBV7-8 and TRBJ2-7; D might be TRBD2 (5 bases). The sequence was collected from a man in his 60s with COVID-19, enrolled during active disease. Sample: peripheral blood. CDR3 sequence: CASSPRRLASYEQYF. The CDR3 DNA reads TGTGCCAGCAGCCCGAGACGGTTAGCGAGCTACGAGCAGTACTTC.